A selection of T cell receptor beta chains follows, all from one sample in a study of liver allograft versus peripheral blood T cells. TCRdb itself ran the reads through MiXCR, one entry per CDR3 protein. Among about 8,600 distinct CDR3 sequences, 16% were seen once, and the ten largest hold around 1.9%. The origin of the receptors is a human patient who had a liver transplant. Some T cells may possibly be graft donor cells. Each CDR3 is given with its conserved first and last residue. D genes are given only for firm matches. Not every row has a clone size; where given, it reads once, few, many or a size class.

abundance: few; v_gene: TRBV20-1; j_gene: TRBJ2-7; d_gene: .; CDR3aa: CSARGLGQEFYEQYF; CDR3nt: TGCAGTGCTAGGGGACTCGGACAGGAATTCTACGAGCAGTACTTC
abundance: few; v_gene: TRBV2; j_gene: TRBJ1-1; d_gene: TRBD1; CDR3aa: CASSAQGGNTEAFF; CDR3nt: TGTGCCAGCAGTGCACAGGGGGGAAACACTGAAGCTTTCTTT
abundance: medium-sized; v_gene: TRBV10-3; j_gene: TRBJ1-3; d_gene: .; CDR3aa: CAIRPPSGNTIYF; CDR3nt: TGTGCCATCAGGCCCCCTTCCGGAAACACCATATATTTT
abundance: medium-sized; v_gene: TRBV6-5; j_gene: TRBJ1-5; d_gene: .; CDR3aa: CASSPRSIRVLNQPQHF; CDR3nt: TGTGCCAGCAGCCCCCGGTCGATCAGGGTCCTCAATCAGCCCCAGCATTTT
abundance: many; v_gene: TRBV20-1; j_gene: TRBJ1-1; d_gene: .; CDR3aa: CSANLDSNTEAFF; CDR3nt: TGCAGTGCCAATCTTGACAGTAACACTGAAGCTTTCTTT
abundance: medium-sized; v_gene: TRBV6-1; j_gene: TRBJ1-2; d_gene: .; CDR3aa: CASSEGGGANYGYTF; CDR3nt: TGTGCCAGCAGTGAAGGAGGCGGGGCTAACTATGGCTACACCTTC
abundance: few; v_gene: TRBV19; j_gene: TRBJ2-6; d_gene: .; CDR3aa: CASSKTDAGANVLTF; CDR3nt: TGTGCCAGTAGTAAAACAGATGCTGGGGCCAACGTCCTGACTTTC
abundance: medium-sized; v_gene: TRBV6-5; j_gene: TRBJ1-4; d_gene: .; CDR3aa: CASSYRGQLNEKLFF; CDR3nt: TGTGCCAGCAGTTATAGAGGACAGCTGAATGAAAAACTGTTTTTT
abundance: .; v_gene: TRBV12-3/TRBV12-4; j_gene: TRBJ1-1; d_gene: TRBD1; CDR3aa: CASSFDRDTEAFF; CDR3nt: TGTGCCAGCAGCTTCGACAGGGACACTGAAGCTTTCTTT
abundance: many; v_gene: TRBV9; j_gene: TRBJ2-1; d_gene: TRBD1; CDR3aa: CASSELGQAHNEQFF; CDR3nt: TGTGCCAGCAGCGAACTCGGACAGGCACACAATGAGCAGTTCTTC
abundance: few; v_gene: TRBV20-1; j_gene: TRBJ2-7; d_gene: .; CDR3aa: CSAKRGSEQYF; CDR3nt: TGCAGTGCTAAGAGGGGGAGCGAGCAGTACTTC
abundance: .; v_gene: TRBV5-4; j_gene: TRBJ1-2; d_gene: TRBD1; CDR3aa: CASSEGTGLYGYTF; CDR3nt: TGTGCCAGCAGCGAGGGGACAGGGCTTTATGGCTACACCTTC
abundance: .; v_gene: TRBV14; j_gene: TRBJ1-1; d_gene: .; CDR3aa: CASSLGGNTEAFF; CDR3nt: TGTGCCAGCAGCCTCGGAGGGAACACTGAAGCTTTCTTT
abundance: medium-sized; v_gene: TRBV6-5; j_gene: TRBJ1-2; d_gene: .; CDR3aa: CASTRPDSYGYTF; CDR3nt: TGTGCCAGCACCCGACCCGACAGCTATGGCTACACCTTC
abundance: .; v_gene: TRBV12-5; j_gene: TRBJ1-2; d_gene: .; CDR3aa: CASGLVRGAGAYYGYTF; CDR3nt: TGTGCTAGTGGTTTGGTAAGGGGGGCAGGGGCGTACTATGGCTACACCTTC
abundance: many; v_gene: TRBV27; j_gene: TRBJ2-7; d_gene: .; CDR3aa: CASSLKEQGRGYEQYF; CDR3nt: TGTGCCAGCAGTTTAAAAGAACAGGGAAGGGGCTACGAGCAGTACTTC
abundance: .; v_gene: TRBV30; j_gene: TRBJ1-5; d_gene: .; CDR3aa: CAWGVQNNQPQHF; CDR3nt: TGTGCCTGGGGGGTACAGAACAATCAGCCCCAGCATTTT
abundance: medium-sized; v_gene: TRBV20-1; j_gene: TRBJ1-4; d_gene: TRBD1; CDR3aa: CSAYGQGNEKLFF; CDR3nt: TGCAGTGCCTACGGACAGGGTAATGAAAAACTGTTTTTT
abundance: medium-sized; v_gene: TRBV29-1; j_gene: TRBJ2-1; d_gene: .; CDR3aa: CSVTRYNEQFF; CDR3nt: TGCAGCGTTACGAGGTACAATGAGCAGTTCTTC
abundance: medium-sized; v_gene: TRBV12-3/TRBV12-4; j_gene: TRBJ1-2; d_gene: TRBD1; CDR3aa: CASSLVGQEQGYTF; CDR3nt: TGTGCCAGCAGTTTAGTCGGACAGGAGCAAGGCTACACCTTC
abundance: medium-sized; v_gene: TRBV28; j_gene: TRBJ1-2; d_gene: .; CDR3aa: CASSSLLEIRVIGYTF; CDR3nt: TGTGCCAGCAGTTCTCTCCTGGAGATTCGGGTCATTGGCTACACCTTC
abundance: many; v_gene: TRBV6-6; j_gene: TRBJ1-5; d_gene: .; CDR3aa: CASSYSTGGTVNQPQHF; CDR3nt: TGTGCCAGCAGTTACTCGACGGGGGGGACGGTCAATCAGCCCCAGCATTTT
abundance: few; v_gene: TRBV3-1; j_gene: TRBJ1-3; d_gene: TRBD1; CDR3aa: CASSPRTGGNTIYF; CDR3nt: TGTGCCAGCAGCCCCCGGACAGGCGGAAACACCATATATTTT
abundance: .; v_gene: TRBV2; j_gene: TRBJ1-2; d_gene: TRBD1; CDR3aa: CASSTGGWGYTF; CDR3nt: TGTGCCAGCAGTACAGGGGGCTGGGGCTACACCTTC
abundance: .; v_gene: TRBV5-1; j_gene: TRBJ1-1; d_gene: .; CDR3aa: CASSLGAGSLNTEAFF; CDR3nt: TGCGCCAGCAGCTTGGGGGCAGGGTCTCTGAACACTGAAGCTTTCTTT
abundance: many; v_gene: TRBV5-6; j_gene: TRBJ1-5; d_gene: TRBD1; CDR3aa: CASSQGQPGGNQPQHF; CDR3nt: TGTGCCAGCAGCCAGGGACAGCCGGGGGGCAATCAGCCCCAGCATTTT
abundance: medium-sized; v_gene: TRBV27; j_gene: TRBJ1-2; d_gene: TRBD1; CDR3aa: CASSLWGQGAYGYTF; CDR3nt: TGTGCCAGCAGTTTATGGGGGCAGGGGGCGTATGGCTACACCTTC
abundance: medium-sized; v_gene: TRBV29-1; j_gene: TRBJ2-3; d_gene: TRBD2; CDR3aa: CSVSRDAGGTETQYF; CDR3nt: TGCAGCGTCTCCCGGGACGCCGGGGGGACGGAGACGCAGTATTTT
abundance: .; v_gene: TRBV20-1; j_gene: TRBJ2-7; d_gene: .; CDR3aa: CSARVGGNYEQYF; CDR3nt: TGCAGTGCTAGAGTCGGGGGCAACTACGAGCAGTACTTC
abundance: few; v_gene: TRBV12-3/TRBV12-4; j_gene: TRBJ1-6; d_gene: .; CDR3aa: CASSLGVNSPLHF; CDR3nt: TGTGCCAGCAGTTTGGGAGTTAATTCACCCCTCCACTTT
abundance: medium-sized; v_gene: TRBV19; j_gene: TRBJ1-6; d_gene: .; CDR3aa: CASSIRTARGHNSPLHF; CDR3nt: TGTGCCAGTAGTATCAGGACAGCGCGGGGCCATAATTCACCCCTCCACTTT
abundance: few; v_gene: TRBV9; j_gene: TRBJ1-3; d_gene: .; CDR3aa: CASSVLQGGNTIYF; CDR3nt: TGTGCCAGCAGCGTGCTACAGGGTGGAAACACCATATATTTT
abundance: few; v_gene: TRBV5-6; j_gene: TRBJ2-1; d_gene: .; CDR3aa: CASSPRGGLYNEQFF; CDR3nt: TGTGCCAGCAGCCCCCGGGGAGGTTTATACAATGAGCAGTTCTTC
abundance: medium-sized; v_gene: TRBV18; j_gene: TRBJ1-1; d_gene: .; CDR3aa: CASSSTGPNLVNTEAFF; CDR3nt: TGTGCCAGCTCATCCACGGGGCCTAATTTGGTGAACACTGAAGCTTTCTTT
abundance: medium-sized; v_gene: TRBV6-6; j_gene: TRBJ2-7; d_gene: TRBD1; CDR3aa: CASSYRMGTVEQYF; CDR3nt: TGTGCCAGCAGTTACCGGATGGGGACAGTTGAGCAGTACTTC
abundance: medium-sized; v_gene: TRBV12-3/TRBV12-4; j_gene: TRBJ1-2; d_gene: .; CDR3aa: CASSLALQGNGYTF; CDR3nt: TGTGCCAGCAGTTTAGCGTTGCAAGGAAATGGCTACACCTTC
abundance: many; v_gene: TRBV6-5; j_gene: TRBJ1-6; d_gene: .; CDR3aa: CASSYSGRGNSPLHF; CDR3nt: TGTGCCAGCAGTTACTCGGGCAGGGGTAATTCACCCCTCCACTTT
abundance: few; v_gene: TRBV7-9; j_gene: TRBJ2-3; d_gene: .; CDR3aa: CASSWVGTDTQYF; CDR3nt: TGTGCCAGCAGCTGGGTGGGCACAGATACGCAGTATTTT
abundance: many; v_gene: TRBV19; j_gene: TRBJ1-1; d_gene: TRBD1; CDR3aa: CASSIGTGAINTEAFF; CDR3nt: TGTGCCAGTAGTATAGGGACAGGGGCTATCAACACTGAAGCTTTCTTT
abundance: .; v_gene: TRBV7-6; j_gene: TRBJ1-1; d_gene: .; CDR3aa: CASSPRERGTEAFF; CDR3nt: TGTGCCAGCAGCCCCAGGGAGAGAGGTACTGAAGCTTTCTTT
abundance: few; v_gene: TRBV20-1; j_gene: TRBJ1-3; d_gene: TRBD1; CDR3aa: CSARDSSSGNTIYF; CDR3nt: TGCAGTGCTCGGGACAGCTCTTCTGGAAACACCATATATTTT
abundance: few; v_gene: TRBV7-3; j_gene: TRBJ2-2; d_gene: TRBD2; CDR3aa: CASSLTSGGPRTGELFF; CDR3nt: TGTGCCAGCAGCTTAACTAGCGGGGGGCCTAGGACCGGGGAGCTGTTTTTT
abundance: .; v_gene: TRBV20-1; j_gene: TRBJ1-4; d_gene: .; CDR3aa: CSARDYRRGEKLFF; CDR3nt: TGCAGTGCTAGAGATTACAGGAGAGGTGAAAAACTGTTTTTT
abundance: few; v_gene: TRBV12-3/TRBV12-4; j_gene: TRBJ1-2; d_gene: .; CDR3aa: CASSLTGANYGYTF; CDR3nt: TGTGCCAGCAGTTTAACCGGGGCTAACTATGGCTACACCTTC
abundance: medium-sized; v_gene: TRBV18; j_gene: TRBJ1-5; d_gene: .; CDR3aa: CASSPPGYQPQHF; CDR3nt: TGTGCCAGCTCACCACCGGGTTATCAGCCCCAGCATTTT
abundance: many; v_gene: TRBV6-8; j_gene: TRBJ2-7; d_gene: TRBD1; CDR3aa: CASSKVEPPGQSDEQYF; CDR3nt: TGTGCCAGCAGTAAAGTGGAGCCCCCGGGACAGTCGGACGAGCAGTACTTC
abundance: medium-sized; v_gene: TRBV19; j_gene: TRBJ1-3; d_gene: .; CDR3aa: CASRPTESSGNTIYF; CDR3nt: TGTGCCAGTAGACCCACAGAGAGCTCTGGAAACACCATATATTTT
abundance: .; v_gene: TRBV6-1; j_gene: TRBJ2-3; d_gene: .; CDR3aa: CASRAAVTDTQYF; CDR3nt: TGTGCCAGCAGGGCCGCGGTCACAGATACGCAGTATTTT
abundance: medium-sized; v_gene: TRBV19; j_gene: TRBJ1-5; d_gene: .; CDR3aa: CASSIHGNQPQHF; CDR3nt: TGTGCCAGTAGTATACACGGAAACCAGCCCCAGCATTTT
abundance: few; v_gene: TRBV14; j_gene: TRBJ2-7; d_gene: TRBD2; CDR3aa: CASRASGGYEQYF; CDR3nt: TGTGCCAGCAGGGCTAGCGGGGGCTACGAGCAGTACTTC